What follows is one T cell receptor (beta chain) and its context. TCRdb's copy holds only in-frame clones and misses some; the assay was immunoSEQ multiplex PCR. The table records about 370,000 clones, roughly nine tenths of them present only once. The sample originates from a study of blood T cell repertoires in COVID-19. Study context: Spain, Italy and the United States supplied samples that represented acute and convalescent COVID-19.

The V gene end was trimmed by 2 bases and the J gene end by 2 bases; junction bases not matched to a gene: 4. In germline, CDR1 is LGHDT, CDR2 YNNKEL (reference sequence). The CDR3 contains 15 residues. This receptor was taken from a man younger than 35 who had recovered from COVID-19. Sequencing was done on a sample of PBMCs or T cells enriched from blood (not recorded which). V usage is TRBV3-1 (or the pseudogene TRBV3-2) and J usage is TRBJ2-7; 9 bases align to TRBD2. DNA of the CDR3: TGTGCCAGCAGCCAACCTTTAGCGGGGGCCTACGAGCAGTACTTC. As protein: CASSQPLAGAYEQYF.